Below are 13 T cell receptor beta chains sequenced from a single sample in a study of T cells in Graves' hyperthyroidism and ophthalmopathy (dated by TCRdb to between 2019 and 2020). Library prep was done by multiplex PCR. The sample was run on an Illumina HiSeq 2000. Amplification of TCR beta CDR3 regions was carried out from RNA transcripts. The first round of RT-PCR for the TCR CDR3 was performed with the HTBI primer set and the Qiagen OneStep RT-PCR kit. The raw public data were reprocessed by TCRdb itself: fastp quality trimming at Q25, MiXCR clonotype calling, in-frame beta chains only. All rows with the same CDR3 protein become a single entry with the most common DNA and genes. The sample table lists about 290,000 distinct CDR3 sequences, about 13% of them with a count of one. The ten largest clones capture roughly 7.9% of the sample. The source material was blood. These receptors all stem from a woman aged 40 to 50 with Graves' hyperthyroidism.

The chain carries TRBV4-1 and TRBJ2-1; D is perhaps TRBD1 (5 bases). The CDR3 extends over 14 amino acids. V was cut by 3 bases and J by 8 bases, with 14 bases left in between. Looked up from germline, CDR1 is MGHRA and CDR2 is YSYEKL. This CDR3 reads CASSQGPSPHEQFF. The CDR3 coding sequence is TGCGCCAGCAGCCAGGGGCCTTCCCCCCATGAGCAGTTCTTC.

This clonotype was detected ten times or more. The genes are TRBV15 and TRBJ1-6; the D is unclear. This CDR3 region has 12 residues. With 5 bases removed from V and 4 bases from J, the gap between germline ends came to 3 bases. Germline lookup yields CDR1 LNHNV and CDR2 YYDKDF (reference sequence). CDR3 nucleotides: TGTGCCACCAGCCAATATAATTCACCCCTCCACTTT. This codes for CATSQYNSPLHF.

This clonotype was detected only once. A junction end diverges from the germline sequence, so it may reflect a read error. This sequence joins TRBV2 and TRBJ2-2; 7 bases line up with TRBD1. The CDR3 spans 15 residues. Germline CDR1 and CDR2: SNHLY and FYNNEI. Written as DNA, the CDR3 is TGTGTCAGCAGCAGGGGGATGACGAACACCGGGGAGCTGTTTTTT. It specifies CVSSRGMTNTGELFF.

The sample holds many counts of this clonotype. The chain recombines TRBV7-2 with TRBJ1-1, with 7 positions matching TRBD1. The CDR3 totals 14 residues. From germline, CDR1 is SGHTA and CDR2 FQGNSA. The junction had 5 bases not matched to a gene; V was cut back by 1 base and J by 6 bases. This chain's CDR3 is CASSLDRGRAEAFF. DNA for the CDR3: TGTGCCAGCAGCTTAGACAGGGGAAGGGCTGAAGCTTTCTTT.

The rearrangement uses TRBV6-5 and TRBJ2-3, with 7 positions matching TRBD2. The CDR3 covers 17 residues. V lost 0 bases and J lost 0; bases outside the gene matches: 6. In germline, CDR1 is MNHEY, CDR2 SVGAGI. The CDR3 DNA sequence: TGTGCCAGCAGTTACTCGGGCGGGAGCCTTAGCACAGATACGCAGTATTTT. This codes for CASSYSGGSLSTDTQYF.

This clonotype was observed at least ten times. CDR3 sequence: CASSFTRNGEQFF. The CDR3 coding sequence is TGTGCCAGCAGCTTTACCCGCAATGGGGAGCAGTTCTTC. The chain couples TRBV7-2 to TRBJ2-1; D gene uncertain. The CDR3 is 13 amino acids. Germline lookup yields CDR1 SGHTA and CDR2 FQGNSA. The germline V and J ends were trimmed by 3 bases and 10 bases, with 13 bases remaining between them.

This clonotype was seen repeatedly, ten times or more. The chain employs TRBV4-1 and TRBJ2-1; D uncertain. There are 13 residues in the CDR3. Trimming shortened V by 1 base and J by 3 bases, and 4 bases separated the two germline ends. Germline V lookup: CDR1 MGHRA, CDR2 YSYEKL. CDR3 sequence reads: CASSQGDYNEQFF. CDR3 bases: TGCGCCAGCAGCCAAGGGGACTACAATGAGCAGTTCTTC.

This rearrangement joins TRBV6-1 to TRBJ2-1; TRBD1 is a possible D gene (6 bases). The CDR3 runs to 13 residues. V lost 5 bases and J lost 6, with 11 bases in between. Germline V gene data show CDR1 as MNHNS and CDR2 as SASEGT. The DNA of the CDR3 is TGTGCCAGCAGTTGGTCAGGGGCCAATGAGCAGTTCTTC. Its protein product is CASSWSGANEQFF.

This clonotype was picked up many times. V is TRBV6-1 and J is TRBJ2-7; the D call may be TRBD1 or TRBD2 (5 bases each). Germline loops: CDR1 MNHNS, CDR2 SASEGT. Trimming removed 3 bases from V and 5 bases from J, with 11 bases in between. The CDR3 spans 13 residues. CDR3 sequence reads: CASSDRDPHEQYF. The CDR3 DNA reads as TGTGCCAGCAGTGACAGGGACCCCCACGAGCAGTACTTC.

This clonotype was observed many times. This sequence joins TRBV20-1 and TRBJ2-1, with TRBD2 matching over 13 bases. The germline V gene has CDR1 DFQATT and CDR2 SNEGSKA (reference sequence). V lost 6 bases, J lost 0 bases, and 2 bases stayed unmatched. This CDR3 comprises 15 residues. The CDR3 region is CSAGLAGVSYNEQFF. The CDR3, as DNA: TGCAGTGCCGGACTAGCGGGGGTCTCCTACAATGAGCAGTTCTTC.

This clonotype came up many times. This chain's CDR3 is CASSPGLATYNEQFF. The DNA for the CDR3 is TGTGCCAGCAGCCCCGGCCTAGCGACCTACAATGAGCAGTTCTTC. This chain uses TRBV3-1 with TRBJ2-1; weak D call: TRBD2 (6 bases). The germline V gene encodes CDR1 LGHDT and CDR2 YNNKEL (reference sequence). This CDR3 comprises 15 residues. V was shortened by 4 bases and J by 2 bases, with 12 bases between the two germline ends.

At least ten counts were recorded for this clonotype. V usage is TRBV30 and J usage is TRBJ1-2; no clear D. Trimming pared 0 bases from V and 5 bases from J, leaving 10 bases between. The CDR3 is made up of 13 amino acids. From germline, CDR1 is GTSNPN and CDR2 SVGIG (reference sequence). In nucleotides, the CDR3 is TGTGCCTGGAGTGTCAAGGCGTCATATGGCTACACCTTC. Its protein product is CAWSVKASYGYTF.

In this sample, this clonotype turned up many times. V is TRBV6-1 and J is TRBJ2-7, with 7 positions matching TRBD2. Trimming at V came to 6 bases and at J to 3 bases, leaving 5 bases not matched to a gene. The CDR3 is 13 residues long. CDR1 and CDR2 from the germline V gene are MNHNS and SASEGT. The CDR3 coding sequence is TGTGCCAGCAGCGCCGGGAGGTACTACGAGCAGTACTTC. Protein product: CASSAGRYYEQYF.